This TCR beta chain is from a study of T cells in Graves' hyperthyroidism and ophthalmopathy. Per the germline V gene, CDR1 is SEHNR and CDR2 is FQNEAQ (reference sequence). The trim removed 1 base at V and 6 bases at J, leaving 8 bases unmatched. The length of the CDR3 is 18 residues. In its sample, this clonotype was seen many times. Its antigen is unknown. Study-wide findings and caveats: Blood held most thyroid clonotypes expanded above 0.001 frequency.

Researchers amplified the TCR beta CDR3 regions from RNA transcripts. First-round RT-PCR of the TCR CDR3 relied on the HTBI primer set. TCRdb reanalysed the multiplex PCR reads using MiXCR and keeps one entry per CDR3 protein. Of some 600,000 distinct CDR3 sequences listed, 14% are singletons. Among the patients, aged 18 to 65, hyperthyroidism was newly diagnosed and had lasted under 2 months. Exclusion of patients followed from uncontrolled infection, other autoimmune disease, pregnancy or lactation. This TCR was sampled from a woman younger than 45 with Graves' hyperthyroidism that later progressed to Graves' ophthalmopathy. The sample consisted of blood. The chain joins TRBV7-9 to TRBJ2-1; 14 nucleotides agree with TRBD2. The DNA for the CDR3 is TGTGCCAGCAGCTTAGGCGGGGGACTAGCGGGAGCAGGCAATGAGCAGTTCTTC. Protein sequence: CASSLGGGLAGAGNEQFF.